The 15 T cell receptor beta chains reported below all come from one sample, sequenced in a study of blood T cell repertoires in COVID-19. Sequencing used immunoSEQ multiplex PCR; TCRdb keeps in-frame clones, though not all of them. The sample has roughly 380,000 clones, about 90% seen once. The specimen sequenced was PBMCs or T cells enriched from blood (not recorded which). These receptors came from a woman aged 30 to 39 who had recovered from COVID-19.

Here the CDR3 reads CASSGTGANQPQHF. CDR3 nucleotides: TGTGCCAGCAGTGGGACAGGGGCCAATCAGCCCCAGCATTTT. The chain uses TRBV3-1 (or the pseudogene TRBV3-2) and TRBJ1-5, with 10 bases lining up with TRBD1. The V gene's germline CDR1 is LGHDT and CDR2 YNNKEL (reference sequence). The CDR3 consists of 14 residues. V lost 6 bases and J lost 3; bases outside the gene matches: 2.

V usage is TRBV11-2 and J usage is TRBJ2-1, with TRBD2 matching 16 bases. With V trimmed by 4 bases and J by 8 bases, 14 bases remained unmatched. Germline CDR1 and CDR2: SGHAT and FQNNGV. The CDR3 covers 19 residues. The CDR3 loop reads CASSSPSPGLAGGRYEQFF. CDR3 bases: TGTGCCAGCAGCTCACCCTCCCCGGGACTAGCGGGAGGGAGGTATGAGCAGTTCTTC.

J is TRBJ1-2 and V is TRBV19; tentatively, D is TRBD1 (5 bases). This CDR3 has 14 amino acids. The ends were cut back, 1 base at V and 6 bases at J, with 12 bases in the middle. Germline values: CDR1 LNHDA, CDR2 SQIVND (reference sequence). CDR3 amino acids: CASSIVAGRDGYTF. As DNA, the CDR3 is TGTGCCAGTAGTATAGTGGCAGGGAGGGATGGCTACACCTTC.

The chain carries TRBV7-6 and TRBJ2-7; 7 positions match TRBD1. Germline CDR1 and CDR2: SGHVS and FNYEAQ. J lost 4 bases, V lost 1 base, and 7 bases had no gene match. This CDR3 comprises 15 residues. The CDR3 here is CASSLGQGSGYEQYF. The CDR3 DNA reads TGTGCCAGCAGCTTAGGACAGGGTAGTGGGTACGAGCAGTACTTC.

The V and J genes are TRBV7-2 and TRBJ1-2; 7 positions match TRBD1. The length of the CDR3 is 14 residues. CDR1 and CDR2 from the germline V gene are SGHTA and FQGNSA. Losses at the gene ends were 4 bases for V and 5 bases for J; bases not matched to a gene: 7. CDR3 nucleotide sequence: TGTGCCAGCAGCTCTGCGACAGGGTATTATGGCTACACCTTC. Translated: CASSSATGYYGYTF.

The chain couples TRBV24-1 to TRBJ1-2; no reliable D call. This CDR3 region has 13 residues. The V end lost 6 bases, the J end lost 2 bases, and 9 bases lay between the germline ends. The germline V gene encodes CDR1 KGHDR and CDR2 SFDVKD. CDR3 nucleotide sequence: TGTGCCACCAGTATCTTGGAGAACTATGGCTACACCTTC. Encoded protein: CATSILENYGYTF.

This CDR3 is CASSLYNEKLFF. The DNA for the CDR3 is TGTGCCAGCAGCCTATATAATGAAAAACTGTTTTTT. V and J are TRBV7-2 and TRBJ1-4, with D hard to call. V was trimmed by 5 bases and J by 4 bases, leaving 5 bases between them. The CDR3 totals 12 residues. Germline V gene data show CDR1 as SGHTA and CDR2 as FQGNSA.

The chain has TRBV19 and TRBJ1-1; TRBD1 is a possible D gene (5 bases). The CDR3 has 14 amino acids. Per germline, CDR1 LNHDA and CDR2 SQIVND (reference sequence). Trimming stripped 2 bases from V and 0 bases from J, with 7 bases between. CDR3 bases: TGTGCCAGTAGTATAAAGGGGCTGAACACTGAAGCTTTCTTT. This encodes CASSIKGLNTEAFF.

V is TRBV19 and J is TRBJ1-6; TRBD1 might be the D (5 bases). V gave up 7 bases and J gave up 0 bases, with 7 bases separating them. Germline CDR1 is LNHDA and CDR2 is SQIVND (reference sequence). The length of the CDR3 is 14 residues. Written as DNA, the CDR3 is TGTGCCAGTACAAGGGGCTCCTATAATTCACCCCTCCACTTT. This encodes CASTRGSYNSPLHF.

The J gene is TRBJ1-1, the V gene TRBV3-1 (or the pseudogene TRBV3-2); 7 bases agree with TRBD1. The CDR3 spans 14 residues. V lost 4 bases, J lost 3 bases, and 5 bases stayed unmatched. In germline, CDR1 is LGHDT, CDR2 YNNKEL (reference sequence). CDR3 region: CASSPSTGYTEAFF. CDR3 nucleotide sequence: TGTGCCAGCAGCCCCTCGACAGGGTACACTGAAGCTTTCTTT.

This sequence joins TRBV6-5 and TRBJ1-1; a weak D match, TRBD1 (6 bases). The CDR3 contains 14 residues. Trimming took off 0 bases at V and 4 bases at J, with 9 bases between the two ends. Germline CDR1 and CDR2: MNHEY and SVGAGI. The CDR3 loop reads CASSYSMGATEAFF. The CDR3 DNA follows: TGTGCCAGCAGTTACTCGATGGGGGCCACTGAAGCTTTCTTT.

The chain combines TRBV11-2 with TRBJ1-2; D ambiguous. V lost 7 bases to trimming and J lost 4 bases, with 10 bases between them. The germline V gene has CDR1 SGHAT and CDR2 FQNNGV. The CDR3 runs to 12 residues. CDR3 DNA sequence: TGTGCCAGCAATGGGTCGGGCTATGGCTACACCTTC. Its protein is CASNGSGYGYTF.

The chain recombines TRBV7-3 with TRBJ2-1, with 12 bases identical to TRBD2. There are 17 residues in the CDR3. The junction had 12 bases not matched to a gene; V was cut back by 5 bases and J by 7 bases. The germline V gene encodes CDR1 SGHTA and CDR2 FQGTGA. DNA for the CDR3: TGTGCCAGCAGCCCAGGCCCCCTAGCGGGGGGGCAGAATGAGCAGTTCTTC. This gives the protein CASSPGPLAGGQNEQFF.

J is TRBJ2-1 and V is TRBV4-1; TRBD2 matches 8 bases. V shed 3 bases, J shed 9 bases, and the junction held 13 bases outside the gene matches. The CDR3 length is 16 residues. Germline V gives CDR1 MGHRA, CDR2 YSYEKL. This CDR3 is CASSHPITGTRGEQFF. The CDR3 DNA reads TGCGCCAGCAGCCACCCCATCACCGGGACTAGAGGTGAGCAGTTCTTC.

The chain uses TRBV13 and TRBJ2-6; D is undetermined. The ends were cut back, 5 bases at V and 3 bases at J, with 11 bases in the middle. The germline V gene encodes CDR1 PRHDT and CDR2 FYEKMQ (reference sequence). There are 15 residues in the CDR3. As DNA, the CDR3 is TGTGCCAGCAGCCCCACGGTTTTTGGGGCCAACGTCCTGACTTTC. Protein sequence: CASSPTVFGANVLTF.